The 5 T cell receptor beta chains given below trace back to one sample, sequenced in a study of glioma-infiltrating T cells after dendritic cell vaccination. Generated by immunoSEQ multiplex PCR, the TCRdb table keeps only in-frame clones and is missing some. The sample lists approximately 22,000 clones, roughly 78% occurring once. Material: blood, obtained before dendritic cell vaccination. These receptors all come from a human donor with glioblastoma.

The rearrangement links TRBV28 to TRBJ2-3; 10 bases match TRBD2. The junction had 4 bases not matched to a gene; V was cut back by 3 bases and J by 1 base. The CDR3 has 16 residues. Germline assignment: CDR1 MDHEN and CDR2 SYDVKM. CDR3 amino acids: CASSLAGTSGTDTQYF. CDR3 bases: TGTGCCAGCAGTTTGGCCGGGACTAGCGGCACAGATACGCAGTATTTT.

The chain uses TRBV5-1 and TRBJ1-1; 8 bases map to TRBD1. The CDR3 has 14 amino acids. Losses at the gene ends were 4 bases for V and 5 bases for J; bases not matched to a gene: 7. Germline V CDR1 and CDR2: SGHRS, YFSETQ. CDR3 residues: CASSVIQGGTEAFF. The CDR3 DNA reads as TGCGCCAGCAGCGTGATACAGGGGGGAACTGAAGCTTTCTTT.

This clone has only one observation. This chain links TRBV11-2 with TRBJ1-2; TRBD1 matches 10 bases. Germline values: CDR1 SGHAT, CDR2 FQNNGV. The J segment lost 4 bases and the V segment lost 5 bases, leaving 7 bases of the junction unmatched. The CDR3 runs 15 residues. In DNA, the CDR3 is TGTGCCAGCAGCCTCGGACAGGGGGTGACCTATGGCTACACCTTC. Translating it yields CASSLGQGVTYGYTF.

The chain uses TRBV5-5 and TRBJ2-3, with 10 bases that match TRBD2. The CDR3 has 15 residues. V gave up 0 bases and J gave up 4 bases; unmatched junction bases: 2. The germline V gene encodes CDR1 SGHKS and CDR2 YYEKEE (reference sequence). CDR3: CASSLALAGADTQYF. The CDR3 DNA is TGTGCCAGCAGCTTGGCCCTAGCGGGAGCAGATACGCAGTATTTT.

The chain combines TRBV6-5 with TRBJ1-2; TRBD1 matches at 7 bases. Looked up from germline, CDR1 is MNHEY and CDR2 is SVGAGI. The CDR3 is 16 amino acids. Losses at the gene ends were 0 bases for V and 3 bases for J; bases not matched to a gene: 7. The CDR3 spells CASSYSEGAQDYGYTF. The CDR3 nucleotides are TGTGCCAGCAGTTACTCTGAGGGGGCGCAAGACTATGGCTACACCTTC.